Reported below is one T cell receptor (beta chain). Its cognate antigen is unknown. The same CDR3 is also encoded by other DNA sequences in this sample. Clones were read by immunoSEQ multiplex PCR, and TCRdb kept only the in-frame ones, dropping some. The table has approximately 220,000 clones, 85% to 95% seen once; the top ten hold about 1%. These data are taken from a study of T cell responses to AZD1222 COVID-19 vaccine. Notes on the study in general: Clonal diversity was possibly underestimated, and the donors were mostly white British, with more females. Nearly half of the spike-specific TCRs reportedly recognize variant regions that carry no mutations.

The specimen was peripheral blood, collected on day 0 of MenACWY control vaccination. The sequence came from an adult in good health.

This CDR3 is CASSLAGGPNEQFF. CDR3 in DNA: TGTGCCAGCAGCTTAGCGGGGGGGCCTAATGAGCAGTTCTTC. The V and J genes are TRBV11-2 and TRBJ2-1; TRBD2 matches at 8 bases. With 1 base clipped from V and 7 bases from J, the junction kept 3 bases outside the gene matches. Germline CDR1 reads SGHAT; CDR2 reads FQNNGV. The CDR3 length is 14 residues.